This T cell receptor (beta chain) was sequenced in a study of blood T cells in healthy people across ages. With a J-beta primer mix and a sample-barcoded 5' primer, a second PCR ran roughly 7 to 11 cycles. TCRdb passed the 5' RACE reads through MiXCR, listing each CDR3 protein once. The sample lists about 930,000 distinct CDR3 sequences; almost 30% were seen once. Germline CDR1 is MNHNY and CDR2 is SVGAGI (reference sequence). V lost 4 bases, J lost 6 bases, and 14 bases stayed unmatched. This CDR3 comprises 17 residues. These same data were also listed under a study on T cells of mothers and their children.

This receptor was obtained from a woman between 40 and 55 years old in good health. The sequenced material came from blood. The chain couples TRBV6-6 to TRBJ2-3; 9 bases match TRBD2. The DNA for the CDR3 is TGTGCCAGCAGTTTAGGCCTAGCGGGGAGGGGCCGGGATACGCAGTATTTT. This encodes CASSLGLAGRGRDTQYF.